This T cell receptor (beta chain) comes out of a study of T cell responses to AZD1222 COVID-19 vaccine. Study-level results: The CD4 TCRs associated with vaccination extended across spike and predominated at 160-218 and 743-854. Reports say nearly half of spike-specific TCRs go after unmutated variant regions.

Method: immunoSEQ multiplex PCR; TCRdb's copy keeps in-frame clones and lacks some. The profile shows 44,000 or so clones, just under 80% of them singletons. As for this clone: Its antigen remains unidentified.

Per germline, CDR1 SNHLY and CDR2 FYNNEI. The CDR3 extends over 13 amino acids. The V and J ends lost 5 bases and 7 bases respectively, with 11 bases between them. This TCR came from an adult who received the MenACWY meningococcal vaccine as a control. Source: peripheral blood, taken 28 days after the second dose of the MenACWY control vaccine. The rearrangement joins TRBV2 to TRBJ2-2; D perhaps matches TRBD2 (5 bases). CDR3 region: CASSYTEGGELFF. The CDR3 nucleotides read TGTGCCAGCAGTTATACTGAGGGCGGGGAGCTGTTTTTT.